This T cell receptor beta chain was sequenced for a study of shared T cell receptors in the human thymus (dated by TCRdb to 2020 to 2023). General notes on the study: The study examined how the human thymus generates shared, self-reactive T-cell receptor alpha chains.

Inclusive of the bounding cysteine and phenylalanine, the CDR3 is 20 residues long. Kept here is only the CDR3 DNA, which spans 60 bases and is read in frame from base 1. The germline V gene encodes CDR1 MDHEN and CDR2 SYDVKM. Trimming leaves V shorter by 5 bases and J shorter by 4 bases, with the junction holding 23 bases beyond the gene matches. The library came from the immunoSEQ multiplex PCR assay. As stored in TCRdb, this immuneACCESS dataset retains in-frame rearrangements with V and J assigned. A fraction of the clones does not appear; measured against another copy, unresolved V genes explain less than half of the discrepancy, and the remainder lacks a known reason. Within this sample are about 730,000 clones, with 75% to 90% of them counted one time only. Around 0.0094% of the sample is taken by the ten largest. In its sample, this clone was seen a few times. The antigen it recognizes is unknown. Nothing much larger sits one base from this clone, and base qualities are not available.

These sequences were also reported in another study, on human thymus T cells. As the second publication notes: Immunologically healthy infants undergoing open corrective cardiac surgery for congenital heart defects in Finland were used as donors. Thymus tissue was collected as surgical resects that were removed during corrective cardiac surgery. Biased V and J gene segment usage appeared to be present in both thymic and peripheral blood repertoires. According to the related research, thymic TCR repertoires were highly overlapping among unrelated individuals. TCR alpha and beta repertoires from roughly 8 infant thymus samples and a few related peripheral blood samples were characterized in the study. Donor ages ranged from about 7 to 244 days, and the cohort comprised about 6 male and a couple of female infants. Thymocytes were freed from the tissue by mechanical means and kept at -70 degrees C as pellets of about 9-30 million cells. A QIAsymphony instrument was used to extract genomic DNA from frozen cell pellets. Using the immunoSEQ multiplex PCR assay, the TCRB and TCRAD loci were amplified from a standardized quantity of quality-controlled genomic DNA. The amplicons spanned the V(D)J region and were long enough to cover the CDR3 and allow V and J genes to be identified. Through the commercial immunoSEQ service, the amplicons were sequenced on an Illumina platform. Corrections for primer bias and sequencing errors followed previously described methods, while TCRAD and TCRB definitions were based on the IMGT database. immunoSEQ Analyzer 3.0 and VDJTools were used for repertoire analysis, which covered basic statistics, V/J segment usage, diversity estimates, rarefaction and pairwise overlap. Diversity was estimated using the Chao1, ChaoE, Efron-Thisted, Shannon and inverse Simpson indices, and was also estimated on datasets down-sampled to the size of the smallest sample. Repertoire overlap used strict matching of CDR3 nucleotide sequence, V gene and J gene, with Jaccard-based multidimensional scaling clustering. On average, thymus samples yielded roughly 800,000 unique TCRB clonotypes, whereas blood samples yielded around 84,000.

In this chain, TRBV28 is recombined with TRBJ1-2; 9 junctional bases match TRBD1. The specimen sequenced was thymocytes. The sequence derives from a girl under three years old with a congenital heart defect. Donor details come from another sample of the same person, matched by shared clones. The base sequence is TGTGCCAGCAGTCCACCGGGACAGGGAACCCCCTCCTTTTTCGGCTATGGCTACACCTTC. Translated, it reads CASSPPGQGTPSFFGYGYTF.